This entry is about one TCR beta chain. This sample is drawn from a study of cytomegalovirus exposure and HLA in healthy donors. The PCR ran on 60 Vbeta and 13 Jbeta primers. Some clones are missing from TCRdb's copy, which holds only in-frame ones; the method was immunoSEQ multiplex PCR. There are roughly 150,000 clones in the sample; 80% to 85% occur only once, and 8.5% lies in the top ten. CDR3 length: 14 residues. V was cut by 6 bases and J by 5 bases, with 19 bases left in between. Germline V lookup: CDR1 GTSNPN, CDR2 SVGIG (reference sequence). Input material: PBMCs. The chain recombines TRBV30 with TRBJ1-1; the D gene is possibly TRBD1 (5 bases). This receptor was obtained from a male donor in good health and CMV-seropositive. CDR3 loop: CACRPPAGRTEAFF. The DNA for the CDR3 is TGTGCCTGCAGACCCCCGGCAGGGCGTACTGAAGCTTTCTTT.